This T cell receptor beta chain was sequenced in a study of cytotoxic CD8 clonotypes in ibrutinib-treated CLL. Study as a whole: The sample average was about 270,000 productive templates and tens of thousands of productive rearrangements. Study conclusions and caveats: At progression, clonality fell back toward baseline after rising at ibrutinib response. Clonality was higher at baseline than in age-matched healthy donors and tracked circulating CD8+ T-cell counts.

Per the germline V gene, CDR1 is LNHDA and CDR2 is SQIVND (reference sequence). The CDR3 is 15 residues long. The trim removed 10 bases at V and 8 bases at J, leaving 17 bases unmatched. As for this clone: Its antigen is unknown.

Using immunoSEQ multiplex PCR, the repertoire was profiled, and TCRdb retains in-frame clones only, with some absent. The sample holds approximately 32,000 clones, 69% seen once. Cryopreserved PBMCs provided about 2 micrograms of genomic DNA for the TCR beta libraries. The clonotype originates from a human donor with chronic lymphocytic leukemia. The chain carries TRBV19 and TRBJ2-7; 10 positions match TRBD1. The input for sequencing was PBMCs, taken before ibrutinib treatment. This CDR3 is CATSPGTGDTLKQYF. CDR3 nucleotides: TGTGCCACCAGTCCGGGGACAGGGGACACGTTGAAGCAGTACTTC.